This T cell receptor beta chain was identified during a study of T-cell reconstitution after alpha-beta-depleted transplantation in children. Losses at the gene ends were 3 bases for V and 3 bases for J; bases not matched to a gene: 4. Germline V lookup: CDR1 LGHNA, CDR2 YNFKEQ. CDR3 length: 16 amino acids. A word on this clonotype: The antigen is unknown.

The TCRbeta library incorporated unique molecular identifiers. Each CDR3 protein is one row after TCRdb ran MiXCR on the PCR reads. The data hold 300,000 to 350,000 distinct CDR3 sequences, with approximately 23% observed a single time. Study-level results: From newly produced T cells came most of the T-cell counts and diversity one year after transplant. It was surviving recipient T cells and thymic progenitors that gave some patients high TCRbeta diversity at day 60. The origin of alpha-beta T cells about two months after transplant was reportedly several hundred expanded graft clones.

Sequencing used PBMCs, mostly from graft donor cells, obtained 180 days after TCRalphabeta/CD19-depleted stem cell transplant. This sequence originates from a male patient aged 10 to 17 who had a stem cell transplant for acute lymphoblastic leukemia, so the T cells may come from the graft donor. The chain employs TRBV4-2 and TRBJ2-5, with 13 bases lining up with TRBD2. Written as DNA, the CDR3 is TGTGCCAGCAGCCATGGACTAGCGGGGGCAGAAGAGACCCAGTACTTC. It translates to CASSHGLAGAEETQYF.